What follows are 32 T cell receptor beta chains derived from one specimen sequenced in a study of vaccination effects on CD4 cells after COVID-19. Following 10 days of culture, CD4+ T cells were isolated. Their antigens are not known. Sequenced by immunoSEQ multiplex PCR; TCRdb stores in-frame clones only, minus some. The sample yields about 72,000 clones, approximately 80% seen once. This specimen consisted of CD4+ T cells from PBMCs cultured without peptide, obtained before COVID-19 vaccination. These receptors all come from a human donor who received a COVID-19 vaccine.

CDR3 region: CASSLQGIVYNEQFF. CDR3 nucleotides: TGTGCCAGCAGTCTACAGGGAATTGTGTACAATGAGCAGTTCTTC. The chain uses TRBV2 and TRBJ2-1; maybe TRBD1 (6 bases). Germline CDR1 is SNHLY and CDR2 is FYNNEI. The CDR3 contains 15 residues. The V end lost 5 bases, the J end lost 4 bases, and 15 bases lay between the germline ends.

The rearrangement joins TRBV9 to TRBJ2-5, with no clear D. The germline gives CDR1 SGDLS, CDR2 YYNGEE. The CDR3 runs to 17 residues. The germline V and J ends were trimmed by 0 bases and 1 base, with 16 bases remaining between them. Here the CDR3 reads CASSVVGLGPRQETQYF. CDR3 nucleotide sequence: TGTGCCAGCAGCGTAGTAGGCCTCGGGCCCCGCCAAGAGACCCAGTACTTC.

CDR3 coding DNA: TGTGCCAGCAGGCGGACTAGCGCGGAGACCCAGTACTTC. This codes for CASRRTSAETQYF. The chain employs TRBV2 and TRBJ2-5; 9 positions agree with TRBD2. Per the germline V gene, CDR1 is SNHLY and CDR2 is FYNNEI. Trimming at V came to 6 bases and at J to 5 bases, leaving 4 bases not matched to a gene. This CDR3 is built from 13 residues.

This chain connects TRBV30 to TRBJ1-6; TRBD1 matches at 8 bases. Germline V lookup: CDR1 GTSNPN, CDR2 SVGIG (reference sequence). J was trimmed by 9 bases and V by 4 bases; bases with no gene match: 2. The length of the CDR3 is 12 residues. The CDR3 is CAWTGGSSPLHF. CDR3 DNA: TGTGCCTGGACAGGGGGCAGTTCACCCCTCCACTTT.

The chain carries TRBV19 and TRBJ2-3; 8 bases agree with TRBD1. CDR3 length: 16 residues. Germline V lookup: CDR1 LNHDA, CDR2 SQIVND (reference sequence). The trim removed 3 bases at V and 2 bases at J, leaving 7 bases unmatched. CDR3 region: CASSIGAGGFTDTQYF. The CDR3 DNA reads as TGTGCCAGTAGTATTGGGGCAGGGGGCTTCACAGATACGCAGTATTTT. The full variable domain, rest sourced from reference TRBV19 and TRBJ2-3, is DGGITQSPKYLFRKEGQNVTLSCEQNLNHDAMYWYRQDPGQGLRLIYYSQIVNDFQKGDIAEGYSVSREKKESFPLTVTSAQKNPTAFYLCASSIGAGGFTDTQYFGPGTRLTVL.

J is TRBJ2-5 and V is TRBV11-1; possible D gene TRBD2, 6 bases. The germline V gene encodes CDR1 SGHAT and CDR2 FQDESV (reference sequence). The CDR3 is made up of 14 amino acids. Trimming shortened V by 3 bases and J by 5 bases, and 13 bases separated the two germline ends. CDR3 region: CASSFRRAGETQYF. In DNA form, the CDR3 reads TGTGCCAGCAGCTTCCGCAGGGCGGGGGAGACCCAGTACTTC.

The chain recombines TRBV5-1 with TRBJ1-6; 7 bases match TRBD1. V shed 4 bases and J 8 bases; nucleotides not matched to a gene: 9. The germline V gene encodes CDR1 SGHRS and CDR2 YFSETQ. The CDR3 length is 15 residues. The CDR3 loop reads CASSLYRGEDSPLHF. As DNA, the CDR3 is TGCGCCAGCAGCCTTTACAGGGGTGAGGATTCACCCCTCCACTTT.

The chain links TRBV7-2 to TRBJ2-2, with a possible D match to TRBD2 (5 bases). CDR3 length: 15 amino acids. Germline lookup yields CDR1 SGHTA and CDR2 FQGNSA. This CDR3 reads CATWRPVRDTGELFF. CDR3 coding DNA: TGTGCTACATGGAGGCCCGTGAGAGACACCGGGGAGCTGTTTTTT.

V is TRBV5-1 and J is TRBJ2-6; D is unclear. V was shortened by 1 base and J by 0 bases, with 5 bases between the two germline ends. Germline assignment: CDR1 SGHRS and CDR2 YFSETQ. This CDR3 is 15 amino acids long. CDR3 sequence (DNA): TGCGCCAGCAGCTTGACCGGCTCTGGGGCCAACGTCCTGACTTTC. Encoded protein: CASSLTGSGANVLTF.

This clone was detected only a few times. V is TRBV12-2 and J is TRBJ2-1. TRBV12-2 counts as a pseudogene. The CDR3 sequence is 16 residues long. CDR3 sequence: CASRPRWIRSYNEQFF. As DNA, the CDR3 is TGTGCAAGTCGCCCACGATGGATTAGGTCCTACAATGAGCAGTTCTTC.

The chain combines TRBV29-1 with TRBJ1-1, with 7 bases aligning to TRBD1. CDR1 and CDR2 from the germline V gene are SQVTM and ANQGSEA. The trim removed 6 bases at V and 3 bases at J, leaving 4 bases unmatched. The CDR3 contains 12 residues. This CDR3 reads CSVKGADTEAFF. The CDR3 region has the DNA TGCAGCGTCAAGGGGGCGGACACTGAAGCTTTCTTT.

The rearrangement links TRBV14 to TRBJ2-1, with D possibly being TRBD1 (6 bases). Trimming removed 0 bases at V and 6 bases at J, with 15 bases between. The CDR3 runs to 16 residues. Germline CDR1 SGHDN, CDR2 FVKESK. This CDR3 is CASSQDNRARLNEQFF. The CDR3 bases are TGTGCCAGCAGCCAAGACAACAGGGCCCGACTCAATGAGCAGTTCTTC.

This clone was picked up a small number of times. The gene calls are TRBV9 and TRBJ1-2; no definite D call. The CDR3 is 14 residues long. Germline V gene sequence: CDR1 SGDLS, CDR2 YYNGEE. V was pared by 3 bases and J by 8 bases, with 17 bases between. The CDR3 coding sequence is TGTGCCAGCAGCGCTAGGAGCGAGGTTGGGGGCTACACCTTC. It is translated as CASSARSEVGGYTF.

This chain links TRBV4-3 with TRBJ2-1, with 11 bases matching TRBD2. CDR1 is LGHNA, CDR2 YSLEER, per germline. The CDR3 has 16 amino acids. J was trimmed by 10 bases and V by 0 bases; bases with no gene match: 8. For the CDR3, the DNA is TGCGCCAGCAGCCAAGATAGTAGCGGGGGGGCCTGGGAGCAGTTCTTC. It yields the protein CASSQDSSGGAWEQFF.

This chain uses TRBV28 with TRBJ1-1; a weak D match, TRBD1 (5 bases). This CDR3 has 13 residues. Germline V gene lookup returns CDR1 MDHEN and CDR2 SYDVKM. The V end lost 10 bases, the J end lost 1 base, and 13 bases lay between the germline ends. DNA for the CDR3: TGTGCCACGAGGTTGGGGGGGAACACTGAAGCTTTCTTT. It encodes CATRLGGNTEAFF.

This chain uses TRBV18 with TRBJ1-3; D possibly corresponds to TRBD1 (5 bases). CDR1 KGHSH and CDR2 LQKENI come from the germline V gene. The CDR3 covers 15 residues. V dropped 4 bases and J dropped 0 bases, with 10 bases sitting between them. CDR3 nucleotides: TGTGCCAGCTCACAGGGGACCGGCTCTGGAAACACCATATATTTT. Translated, it gives CASSQGTGSGNTIYF.

This chain joins TRBV5-1 and TRBJ2-2; D uncertain. Germline-derived CDR1 and CDR2 are SGHRS and YFSETQ. The V and J ends lost 2 bases and 6 bases respectively, with 14 bases between them. The CDR3 spans 15 residues. The CDR3 coding sequence is TGCGCCAGCAGCTTCGAACTTACCGTGCCCGGGGAGCTGTTTTTT. The encoded protein is CASSFELTVPGELFF.

The chain carries TRBV4-3 and TRBJ1-1, with unresolved D. The CDR3 contains 15 residues. In germline, CDR1 is LGHNA, CDR2 YSLEER. Trimming took 4 bases from V and 6 from J, leaving 18 bases between them. The CDR3: CASSPVLGLGAEAFF. The CDR3 DNA is TGCGCCAGCAGCCCCGTTCTGGGCCTCGGGGCTGAAGCTTTCTTT.

The chain combines TRBV3-1 (or the pseudogene TRBV3-2) with TRBJ2-3, with 9 nucleotides matching TRBD2. Germline V gene sequence: CDR1 LGHDT, CDR2 YNNKEL (reference sequence). V shed 2 bases, J shed 1 base, and the junction held 4 bases outside the gene matches. The CDR3 covers 16 residues. Here the CDR3 reads CASSQRTSERTDTQYF. CDR3 nucleotide sequence: TGTGCCAGCAGCCAAAGGACTAGCGAACGCACAGATACGCAGTATTTT.

The chain is built from TRBV7-2 and TRBJ1-1, with 7 bases fitting TRBD1. The CDR3 length is 14 residues. Looked up from germline, CDR1 is SGHTA and CDR2 is FQGNSA. V trimming: 5 bases; J trimming: 1 base; junction bases outside the gene matches: 4. In DNA, the CDR3 is TGTGCCAGCAGCCTGGGACAGAGGAACACTGAAGCTTTCTTT. It specifies CASSLGQRNTEAFF. The whole variable domain, remainder taken from reference TRBV7-2 and TRBJ1-1, is GAGVSQSPSNKVTEKGKDVELRCDPISGHTALYWYRQSLGQGLEFLIYFQGNSAPDKSGLPSDRFSAERTGGSVSTLTIQRTQQEDSAVYLCASSLGQRNTEAFFGQGTRLTVV.

The CDR3 loop is CASTKGQGSTQYF. CDR3 coding DNA: TGCGCCAGCACCAAGGGGCAGGGATCGACCCAGTACTTC. The chain employs TRBV5-1 and TRBJ2-5, with D maybe TRBD1 (5 bases). V was cut by 6 bases and J by 7 bases, with 16 bases left in between. In germline, CDR1 is SGHRS, CDR2 YFSETQ. CDR3 length: 13 residues.

CDR3 in DNA: TGTGCCAGCAAAGTTCCAGGAATGGATGGCTACACCTTC. The encoded protein is CASKVPGMDGYTF. V usage is TRBV6-5 and J usage is TRBJ1-2; D gene unclear. V shed 7 bases and J shed 6 bases, with 15 bases lying between them. This CDR3 has 13 residues. CDR1 and CDR2 (germline): MNHEY, SVGAGI.

The gene calls are TRBV20-1 and TRBJ2-3; D is ambiguous. The CDR3 length is 11 residues. Trimming left V 6 bases short and J 5 bases short, with 9 bases between. CDR1 is DFQATT, CDR2 SNEGSKA, per germline (reference sequence). The CDR3 bases are TGCAGTGCCCTAGATGGAGATACGCAGTATTTT. Translating it yields CSALDGDTQYF.

DNA for the CDR3: TGTGCCAGCAGCTCTAGCGGGGGCACAGATACGCAGTATTTT. This encodes CASSSSGGTDTQYF. The V gene is TRBV7-2, the J gene TRBJ2-3, with 9 bases matching TRBD2. This CDR3 contains 14 residues. CDR1 and CDR2 from the germline V gene are SGHTA and FQGNSA. The trim removed 4 bases at V and 1 base at J, leaving 0 bases unmatched. Filled out from reference TRBV7-2 and TRBJ2-3, the complete variable domain reads GAGVSQSPSNKVTEKGKDVELRCDPISGHTALYWYRQSLGQGLEFLIYFQGNSAPDKSGLPSDRFSAERTGGSVSTLTIQRTQQEDSAVYLCASSSSGGTDTQYFGPGTRLTVL.

CDR3 DNA sequence: TGTGCCTGGAGTAGGGACAGGGGCACAGATACGCAGTATTTT. Translation gives CAWSRDRGTDTQYF. The gene calls are TRBV30 and TRBJ2-3; TRBD1 agrees at 9 bases. After removal of 2 bases from V and 1 base from J, the junction contained 1 base not matched to a gene. Germline V gene data show CDR1 as GTSNPN and CDR2 as SVGIG (reference sequence). The CDR3 contains 14 residues.

The genes are TRBV7-2 and TRBJ2-5; D gene uncertain. There are 15 residues in the CDR3. The V and J ends lost 4 bases and 1 base respectively, with 13 bases between them. CDR1 and CDR2 from the germline V gene are SGHTA and FQGNSA. The CDR3 region is CASSSSGRIQETQYF. CDR3 DNA: TGTGCCAGCAGCTCGTCTGGACGGATCCAAGAGACCCAGTACTTC.

J is TRBJ1-5 and V is TRBV7-8; weak D call: TRBD1 (6 bases). Germline assignment: CDR1 SGHVS and CDR2 FQNEAQ. Trimming shortened V by 5 bases and J by 4 bases, and 15 bases separated the two germline ends. The CDR3 is 15 amino acids. CDR3 amino acids: CASSQYTGLNQPQHF. CDR3 nucleotide sequence: TGTGCCAGCAGCCAATATACAGGGCTAAATCAGCCCCAGCATTTT.

The V gene is TRBV5-8, the J gene TRBJ1-6; TRBD1 might be the D (5 bases). The CDR3 runs 15 residues. Trimming took off 4 bases at V and 10 bases at J, with 18 bases between the two ends. CDR1 SGHTS and CDR2 YDEGEE come from the germline V gene. CDR3 in amino acids: CASSPAPTGLSPLHF. CDR3 in DNA: TGTGCCAGCAGCCCCGCCCCTACAGGTCTCTCACCCCTCCACTTT.

The gene calls are TRBV19 and TRBJ1-1; no definite D call. CDR3 length: 14 residues. CDR1 LNHDA and CDR2 SQIVND come from the germline V gene (reference sequence). V lost 3 bases and J 0 bases, leaving 8 bases between the germline ends. The CDR3 sequence is CASSIKAVNTEAFF. CDR3 coding DNA: TGTGCCAGTAGTATCAAAGCAGTGAACACTGAAGCTTTCTTT.

The chain couples TRBV24-1 to TRBJ2-1; 8 bases are a match to TRBD2. The CDR3 sequence is 14 residues long. The V segment lost 6 bases and the J segment 5 bases; nucleotides outside the gene matches: 5. The germline gives CDR1 KGHDR, CDR2 SFDVKD. CDR3: CATSQAGDNNEQFF. CDR3 bases: TGTGCCACCAGTCAAGCGGGGGATAACAATGAGCAGTTCTTC.

The J gene is TRBJ2-1, the V gene TRBV24-1; no reliable D call. CDR3 length: 16 amino acids. Trimming took off 0 bases at V and 0 bases at J, with 8 bases between the two ends. Germline values: CDR1 KGHDR, CDR2 SFDVKD. The CDR3 sequence is CATSDLTGGSYNEQFF. The DNA of the CDR3 is TGTGCCACCAGTGATTTGACCGGTGGCTCCTACAATGAGCAGTTCTTC.

The chain links TRBV5-1 to TRBJ2-1; 8 bases agree with TRBD2. After removal of 2 bases from V and 3 bases from J, the junction contained 1 base not matched to a gene. Per the germline V gene, CDR1 is SGHRS and CDR2 is YFSETQ. The CDR3 loop spans 14 amino acids. In DNA, the CDR3 is TGCGCCAGCAGCTTTAGCGGGGTCTACAATGAGCAGTTCTTC. Translated, it gives CASSFSGVYNEQFF.